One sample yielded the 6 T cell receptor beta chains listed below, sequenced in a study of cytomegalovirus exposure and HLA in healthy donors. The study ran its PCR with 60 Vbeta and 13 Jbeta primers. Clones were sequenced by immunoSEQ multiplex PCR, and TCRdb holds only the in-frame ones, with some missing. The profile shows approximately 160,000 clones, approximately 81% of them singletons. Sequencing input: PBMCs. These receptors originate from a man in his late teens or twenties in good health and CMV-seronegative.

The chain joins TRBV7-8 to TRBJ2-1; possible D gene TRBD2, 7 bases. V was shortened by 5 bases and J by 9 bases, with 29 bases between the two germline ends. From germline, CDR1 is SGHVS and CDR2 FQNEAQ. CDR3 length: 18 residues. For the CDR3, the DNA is TGTGCCAGCAGCCCCGAGGGGGGAGCGGGACCGGGAGCTGGTGAGCAGTTCTTC. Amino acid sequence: CASSPEGGAGPGAGEQFF.

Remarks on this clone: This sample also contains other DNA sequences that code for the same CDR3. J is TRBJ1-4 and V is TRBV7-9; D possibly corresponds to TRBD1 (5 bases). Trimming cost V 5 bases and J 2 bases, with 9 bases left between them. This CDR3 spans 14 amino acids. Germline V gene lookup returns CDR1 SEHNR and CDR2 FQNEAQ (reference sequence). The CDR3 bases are TGTGCCAGCAGCCCTCAGGGCACTAATGAAAAACTGTTTTTT. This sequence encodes CASSPQGTNEKLFF.

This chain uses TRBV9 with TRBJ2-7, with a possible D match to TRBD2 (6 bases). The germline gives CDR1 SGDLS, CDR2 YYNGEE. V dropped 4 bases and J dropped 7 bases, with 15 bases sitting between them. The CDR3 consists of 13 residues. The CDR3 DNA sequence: TGTGCCAGCAGCCCTAGACTAGGTGGTGAGCAGTACTTC. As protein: CASSPRLGGEQYF. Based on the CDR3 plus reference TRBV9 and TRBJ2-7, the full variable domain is DSGVTQTPKHLITATGQRVTLRCSPRSGDLSVYWYQQSLDQGLQFLIQYYNGEERAKGNILERFSAQQFPDLHSELNLSSLELGDSALYFCASSPRLGGEQYFGPGTRLTVT.

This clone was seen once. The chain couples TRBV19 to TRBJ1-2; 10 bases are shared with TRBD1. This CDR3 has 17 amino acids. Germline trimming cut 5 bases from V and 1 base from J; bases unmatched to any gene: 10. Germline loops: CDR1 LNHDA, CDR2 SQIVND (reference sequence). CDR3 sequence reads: CASSGPGQGWVNYGYTF. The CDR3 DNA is TGTGCCAGTAGTGGACCGGGACAGGGGTGGGTTAACTATGGCTACACCTTC.

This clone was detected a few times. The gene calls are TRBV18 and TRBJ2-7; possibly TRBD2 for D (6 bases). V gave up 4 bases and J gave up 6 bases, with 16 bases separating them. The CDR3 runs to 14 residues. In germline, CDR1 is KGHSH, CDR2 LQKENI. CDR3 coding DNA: TGTGCCAGCTCACTTCGCGGGACGTCCACCGAGCAGTACTTC. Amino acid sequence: CASSLRGTSTEQYF.

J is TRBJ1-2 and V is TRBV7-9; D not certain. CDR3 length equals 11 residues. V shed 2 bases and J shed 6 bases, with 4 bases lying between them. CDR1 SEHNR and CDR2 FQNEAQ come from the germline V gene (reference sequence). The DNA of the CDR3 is TGTGCCAGCAGCTTACTCCATGGCTACACCTTC. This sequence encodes CASSLLHGYTF.